Reported below is one T cell receptor beta chain. What it binds is unknown. The data originate from a study of Ad26.COV2.S vaccination and SARS-CoV-2 variants. Background on the study: The donor was enrolled in the Ad26.COV2.S arm of the COV1001 trial. The study's findings and limits: Vaccine recipients had higher spike-specific TCR breadth than placebo recipients.

Here immunoSEQ multiplex PCR was the method, and the copy in TCRdb shows in-frame clones only, minus some. The table has roughly 700,000 clones, roughly 90% seen once. Treatment denoted: over 15 received Ad26.COV2.S at low or high dose, single or two shots; about 5 received placebo; per-sample allocation not given. Material that was analyzed had been drawn on day 63 after the first vaccine or placebo injection. Boston supplied an adult donor aged 18-55 years. The V gene lost 0 bases and the J gene lost 4 bases, with 16 bases spanning the gap. CDR1 is LGHNA and CDR2 is YSLEER in the germline V gene. The CDR3 runs 16 residues.

The chain joins TRBV4-3 to TRBJ2-7, with a weak D call TRBD1 (6 bases). The source of this sequence is a person aged 18-60 years who received the Ad26.COV2.S COVID-19 vaccine or a placebo. The sequences come from peripheral blood, collected in a trial of Ad26.COV2.S vaccine versus placebo. CDR3 sequence (DNA): TGCGCCAGCAGCCAAGAAAGATTCCAGGGGTGGTACGAGCAGTACTTC. It is translated as CASSQERFQGWYEQYF.